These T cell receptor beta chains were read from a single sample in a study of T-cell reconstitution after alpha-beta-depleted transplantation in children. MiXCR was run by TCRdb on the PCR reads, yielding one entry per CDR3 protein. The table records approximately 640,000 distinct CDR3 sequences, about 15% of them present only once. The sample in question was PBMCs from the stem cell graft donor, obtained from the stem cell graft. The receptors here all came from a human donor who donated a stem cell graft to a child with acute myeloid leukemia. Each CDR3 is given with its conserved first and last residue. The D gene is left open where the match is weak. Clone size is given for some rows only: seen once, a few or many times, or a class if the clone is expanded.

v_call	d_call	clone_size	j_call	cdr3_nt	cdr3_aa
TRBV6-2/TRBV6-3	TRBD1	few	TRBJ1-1	TGTGCCAGCGGTGAACTCGACAGGGGGGTAAGAGCTTTCTTT	CASGELDRGVRAFF
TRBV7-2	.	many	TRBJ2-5	TGTGCCAGCAGCCTCACGGAGGGCGGATGGGAGACCCAGTACTTC	CASSLTEGGWETQYF
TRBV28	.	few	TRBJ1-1	TGTGCCAGCAGTTTATTGGGAGTAAACACTGAAGCTTTCTTT	CASSLLGVNTEAFF
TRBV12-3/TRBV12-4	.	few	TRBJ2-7	TGTGCCAGCAGCATCCGGGCGCCCCGGCTAGCCTTCTACGAGCAGTACTTC	CASSIRAPRLAFYEQYF
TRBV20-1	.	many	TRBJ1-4	TGCAGGCAGGACGGGAAAAATGAAAAACTGTTTTTT	CRQDGKNEKLFF
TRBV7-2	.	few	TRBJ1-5	TGTGCCAGCAGCTCGGGACCCCCTGGTGGCAATCAGCCCCAGCATTTT	CASSSGPPGGNQPQHF
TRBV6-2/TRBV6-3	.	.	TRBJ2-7	TGTGCCAGCAGTCCTTACAATGACGAGCAGTACTTC	CASSPYNDEQYF
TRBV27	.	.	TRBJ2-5	TGTGCCAGCAGTCTAGCAACAATTGGAGAGACCCAGTACTTC	CASSLATIGETQYF
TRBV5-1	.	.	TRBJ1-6	TGCGCCAGCAGCTTGGGAGGTAACCCACCAACCTCACCCCTCCACTTT	CASSLGGNPPTSPLHF
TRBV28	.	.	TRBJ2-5	TGTGCCAGCAGTGAACAGGGAGAAGAGACCCAGTACTTC	CASSEQGEETQYF
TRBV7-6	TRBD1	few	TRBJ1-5	TGTGCCAGCAGCTCGTCGGACAGGGAGTATAGCAATCAGCCCCAGCATTTT	CASSSSDREYSNQPQHF
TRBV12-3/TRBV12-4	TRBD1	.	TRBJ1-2	TGTGCCAGCAAACCTCTCCGACAGGGGGCGCGAGGCTACACCTTC	CASKPLRQGARGYTF